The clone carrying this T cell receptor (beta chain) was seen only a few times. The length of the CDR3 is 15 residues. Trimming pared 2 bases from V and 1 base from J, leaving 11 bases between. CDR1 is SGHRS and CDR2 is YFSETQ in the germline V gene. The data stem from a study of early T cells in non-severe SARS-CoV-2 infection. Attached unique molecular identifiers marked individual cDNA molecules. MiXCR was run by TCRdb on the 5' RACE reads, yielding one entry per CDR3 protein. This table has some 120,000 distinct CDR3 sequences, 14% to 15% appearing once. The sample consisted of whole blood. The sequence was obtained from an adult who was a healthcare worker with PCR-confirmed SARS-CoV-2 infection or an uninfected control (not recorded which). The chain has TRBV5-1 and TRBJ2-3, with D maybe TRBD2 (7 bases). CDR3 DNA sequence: TGCGCCAGCAGCTTAGGGGGGGCCGGCACAGATACGCAGTATTTT. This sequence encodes CASSLGGAGTDTQYF. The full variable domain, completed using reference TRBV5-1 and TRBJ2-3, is KAGVTQTPRYLIKTRGQQVTLSCSPISGHRSVSWYQQTPGQGLQFLFEYFSETQRNKGNFPGRFSGRQFSNSRSEMNVSTLELGDSALYLCASSLGGAGTDTQYFGPGTRLTVL.